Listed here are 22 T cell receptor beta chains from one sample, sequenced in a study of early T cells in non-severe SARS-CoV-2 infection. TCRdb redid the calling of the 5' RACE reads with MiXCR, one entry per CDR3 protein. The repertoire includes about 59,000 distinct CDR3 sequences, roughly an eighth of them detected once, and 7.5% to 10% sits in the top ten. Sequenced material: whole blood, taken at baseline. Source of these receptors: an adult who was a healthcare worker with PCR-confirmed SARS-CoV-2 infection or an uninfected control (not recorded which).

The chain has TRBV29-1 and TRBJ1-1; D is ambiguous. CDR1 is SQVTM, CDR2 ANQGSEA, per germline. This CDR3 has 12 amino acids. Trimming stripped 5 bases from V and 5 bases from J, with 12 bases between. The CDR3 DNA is TGCAGCGTTAGGGCGGGTGAGACTGAAGCTTTCTTT. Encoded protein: CSVRAGETEAFF.

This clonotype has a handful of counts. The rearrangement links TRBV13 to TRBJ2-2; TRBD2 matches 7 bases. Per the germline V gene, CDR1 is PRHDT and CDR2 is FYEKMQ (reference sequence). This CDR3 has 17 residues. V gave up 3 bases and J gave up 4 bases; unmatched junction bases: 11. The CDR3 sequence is CASSFLGTTGPTGELFF. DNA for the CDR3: TGTGCCAGCAGCTTTTTAGGGACTACAGGACCCACCGGGGAGCTGTTTTTT.

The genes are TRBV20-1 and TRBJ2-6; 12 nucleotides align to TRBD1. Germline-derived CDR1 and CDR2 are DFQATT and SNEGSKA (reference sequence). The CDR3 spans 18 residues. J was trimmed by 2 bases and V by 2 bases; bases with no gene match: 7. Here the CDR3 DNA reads TGCAGTGCTAGAAGAGCCGGGACAGGGGGCGCTGGGGCCAACGTCCTGACTTTC. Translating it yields CSARRAGTGGAGANVLTF.

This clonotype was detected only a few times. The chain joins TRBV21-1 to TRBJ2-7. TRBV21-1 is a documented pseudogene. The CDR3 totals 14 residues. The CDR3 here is CVMLMRRFFYEQYF. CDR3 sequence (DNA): TGTGTCATGTTGATGAGAAGGTTTTTCTACGAGCAGTACTTC.

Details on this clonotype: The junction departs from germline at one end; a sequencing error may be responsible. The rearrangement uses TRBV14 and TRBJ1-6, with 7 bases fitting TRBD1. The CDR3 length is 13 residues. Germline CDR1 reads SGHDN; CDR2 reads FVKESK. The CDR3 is CASSLDRPGQKDF. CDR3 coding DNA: TGTGCCAGCAGCCTCGACCGGCCGGGACAGAAAGACTTT.

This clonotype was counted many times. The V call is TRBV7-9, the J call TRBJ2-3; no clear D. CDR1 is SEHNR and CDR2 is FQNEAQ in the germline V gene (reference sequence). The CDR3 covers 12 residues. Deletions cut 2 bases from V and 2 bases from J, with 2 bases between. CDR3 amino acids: CASSLSTDTQYF. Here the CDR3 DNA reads TGTGCCAGCAGCTTATCCACAGATACGCAGTATTTT.

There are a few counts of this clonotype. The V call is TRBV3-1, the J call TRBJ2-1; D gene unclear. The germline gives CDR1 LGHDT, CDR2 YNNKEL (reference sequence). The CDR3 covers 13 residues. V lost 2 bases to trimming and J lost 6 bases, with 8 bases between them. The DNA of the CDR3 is TGTGCCAGCAGCCAATCTGGGTCCAATGAGCAGTTCTTC. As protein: CASSQSGSNEQFF.

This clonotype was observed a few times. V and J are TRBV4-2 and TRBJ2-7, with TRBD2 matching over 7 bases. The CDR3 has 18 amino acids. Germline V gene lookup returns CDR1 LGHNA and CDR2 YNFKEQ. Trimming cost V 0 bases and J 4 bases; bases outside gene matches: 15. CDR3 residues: CASSQDPGTTMAAYEQYF. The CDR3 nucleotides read TGTGCCAGCAGCCAAGATCCGGGGACTACCATGGCGGCATACGAGCAGTACTTC.

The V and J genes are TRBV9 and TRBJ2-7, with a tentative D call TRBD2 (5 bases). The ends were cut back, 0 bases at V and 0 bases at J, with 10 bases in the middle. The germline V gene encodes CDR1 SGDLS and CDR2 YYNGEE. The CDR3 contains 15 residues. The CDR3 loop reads CASSVATSNSYEQYF. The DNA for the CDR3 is TGTGCCAGCAGCGTAGCTACTAGTAACTCCTACGAGCAGTACTTC.

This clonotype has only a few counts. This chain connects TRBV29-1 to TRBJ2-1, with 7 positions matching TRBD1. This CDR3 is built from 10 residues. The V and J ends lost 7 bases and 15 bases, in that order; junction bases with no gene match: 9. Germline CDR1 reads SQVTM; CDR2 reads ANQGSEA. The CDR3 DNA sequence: TGCAGCGCCAGACAGGGAAGTCTGTTCTTC. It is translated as CSARQGSLFF.

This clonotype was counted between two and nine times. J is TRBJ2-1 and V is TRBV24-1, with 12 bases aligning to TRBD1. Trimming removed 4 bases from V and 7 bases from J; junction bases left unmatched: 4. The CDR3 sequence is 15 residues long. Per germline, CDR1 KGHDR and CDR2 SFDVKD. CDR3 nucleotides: TGTGCCACCAGTGACCCGGGACAGGGGGCGAATGAGCAGTTCTTC. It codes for CATSDPGQGANEQFF.

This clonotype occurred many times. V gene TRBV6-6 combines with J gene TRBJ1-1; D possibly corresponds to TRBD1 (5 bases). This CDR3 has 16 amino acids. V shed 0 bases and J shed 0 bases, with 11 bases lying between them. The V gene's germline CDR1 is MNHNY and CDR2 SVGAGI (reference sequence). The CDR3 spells CASSYSRQTMNTEAFF. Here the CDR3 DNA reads TGTGCCAGCAGTTACTCGAGACAGACCATGAACACTGAAGCTTTCTTT.

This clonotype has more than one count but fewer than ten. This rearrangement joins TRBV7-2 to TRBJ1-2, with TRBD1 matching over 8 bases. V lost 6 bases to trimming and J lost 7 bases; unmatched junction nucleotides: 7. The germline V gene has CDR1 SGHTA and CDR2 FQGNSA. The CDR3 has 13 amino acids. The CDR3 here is CASSRMDRVGYTF. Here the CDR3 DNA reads TGTGCCAGCAGTCGCATGGACAGGGTTGGCTACACCTTC.

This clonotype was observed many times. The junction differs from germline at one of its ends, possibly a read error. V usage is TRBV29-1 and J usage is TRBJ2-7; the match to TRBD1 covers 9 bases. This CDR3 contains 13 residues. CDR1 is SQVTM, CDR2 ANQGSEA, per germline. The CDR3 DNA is TGCAGCGCGGAAGGGACAGGGTTCATTAGTCGGCACTTC. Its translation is CSAEGTGFISRHF.

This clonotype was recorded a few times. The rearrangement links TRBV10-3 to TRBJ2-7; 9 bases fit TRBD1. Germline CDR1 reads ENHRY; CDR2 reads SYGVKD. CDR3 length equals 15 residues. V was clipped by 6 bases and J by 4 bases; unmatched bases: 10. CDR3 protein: CAIRKTGGSPYEQYF. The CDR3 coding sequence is TGTGCCATCAGGAAGACAGGGGGTTCCCCTTACGAGCAGTACTTC.

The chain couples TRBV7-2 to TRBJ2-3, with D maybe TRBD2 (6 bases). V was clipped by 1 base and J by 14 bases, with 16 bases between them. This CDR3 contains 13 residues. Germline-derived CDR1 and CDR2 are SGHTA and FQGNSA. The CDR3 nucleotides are TGTGCCAGCAGCTTAGAAGTCGGGCGGGATGGGTATTTT. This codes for CASSLEVGRDGYF.

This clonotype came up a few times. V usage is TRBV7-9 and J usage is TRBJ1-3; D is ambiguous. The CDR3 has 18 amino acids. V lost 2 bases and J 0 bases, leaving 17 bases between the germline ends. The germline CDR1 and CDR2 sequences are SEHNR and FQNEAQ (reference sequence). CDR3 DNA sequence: TGTGCCAGCAGCTTAACCGCAGGTTACACTAGCTCTGGAAACACCATATATTTT. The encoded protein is CASSLTAGYTSSGNTIYF.

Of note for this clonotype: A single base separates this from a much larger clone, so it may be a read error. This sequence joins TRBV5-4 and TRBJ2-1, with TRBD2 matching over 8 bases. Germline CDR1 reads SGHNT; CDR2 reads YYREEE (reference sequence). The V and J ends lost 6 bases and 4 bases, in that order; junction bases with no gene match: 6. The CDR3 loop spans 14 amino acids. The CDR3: CASTQLADYNEQFF. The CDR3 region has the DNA TGTGCCAGCACCCAACTAGCGGATTACAATGAGCAGTTCTTC.

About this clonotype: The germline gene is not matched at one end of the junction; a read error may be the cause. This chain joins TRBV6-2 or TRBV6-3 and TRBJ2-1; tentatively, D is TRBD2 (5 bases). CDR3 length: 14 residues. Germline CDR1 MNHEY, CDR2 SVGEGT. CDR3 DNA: TGTGTCAGCACCCGGACTTCTTCCTACAATGAGCAGTTCTTC. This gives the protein CVSTRTSSYNEQFF.

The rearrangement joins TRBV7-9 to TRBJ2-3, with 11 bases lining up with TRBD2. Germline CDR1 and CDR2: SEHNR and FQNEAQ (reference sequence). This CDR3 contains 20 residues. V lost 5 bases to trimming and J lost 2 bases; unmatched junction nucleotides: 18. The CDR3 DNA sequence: TGTGCCAGCAGCAGTGACCCTTCTAGCGGGGGGACTCCTTTCACAGATACGCAGTATTTT. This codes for CASSSDPSSGGTPFTDTQYF.

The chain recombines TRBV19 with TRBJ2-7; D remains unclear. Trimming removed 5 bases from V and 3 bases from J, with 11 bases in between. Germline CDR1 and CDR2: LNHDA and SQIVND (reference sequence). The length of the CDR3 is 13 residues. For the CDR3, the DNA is TGTGCCAGTAGTTCGGCGGTGAGCTACGAGCAGTACTTC. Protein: CASSSAVSYEQYF. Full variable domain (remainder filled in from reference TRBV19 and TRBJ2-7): DGGITQSPKYLFRKEGQNVTLSCEQNLNHDAMYWYRQDPGQGLRLIYYSQIVNDFQKGDIAEGYSVSREKKESFPLTVTSAQKNPTAFYLCASSSAVSYEQYFGPGTRLTVT.

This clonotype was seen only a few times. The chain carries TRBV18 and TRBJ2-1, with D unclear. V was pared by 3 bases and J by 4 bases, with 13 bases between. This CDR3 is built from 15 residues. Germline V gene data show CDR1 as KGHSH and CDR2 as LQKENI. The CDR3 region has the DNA TGTGCCAGCTCACCCAGCTTGACGGAGTACAATGAGCAGTTCTTC. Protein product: CASSPSLTEYNEQFF.